Below are 5 T cell receptor beta chains sequenced from a single sample in a study of blood T cell repertoires in COVID-19. The data were produced by immunoSEQ multiplex PCR, yet TCRdb's version contains in-frame clones alone and is incomplete. Seen here are 150,000 to 200,000 clones, about 84% observed once, and the top ten hold around 6.1%. Sequenced material: PBMCs or T cells enriched from blood (not recorded which). These TCRs come from a man between 40 and 49 years old who had recovered from COVID-19.

The gene calls are TRBV5-1 and TRBJ1-1; D remains ambiguous. Trimming pared 0 bases from V and 7 bases from J, leaving 13 bases between. Germline V CDR1 and CDR2: SGHRS, YFSETQ. This CDR3 is built from 14 residues. The CDR3 nucleotides are TGCGCCAGCAGCTTGGAGGTGGGGAGAGGTGAAGCTTTCTTT. As protein: CASSLEVGRGEAFF.

The chain has TRBV6-5 and TRBJ1-6; the D is unclear. The length of the CDR3 is 11 residues. Trimming stripped 8 bases from V and 7 bases from J, with 6 bases between. CDR1 MNHEY and CDR2 SVGAGI come from the germline V gene. The CDR3 here is CASATNSPLHF. CDR3 DNA sequence: TGTGCCAGCGCTACCAATTCACCCCTCCACTTT.

This clone was found once. The genes are TRBV7-3 and TRBJ2-3; 8 bases agree with TRBD2. Trimming at V came to 4 bases and at J to 4 bases, leaving 4 bases not matched to a gene. The germline V gene has CDR1 SGHTA and CDR2 FQGTGA. The CDR3 runs 14 residues. The CDR3 nucleotides read TGTGCCAGCAGCTCTGGACTAGCATCAGATACGCAGTATTTT. This translates into CASSSGLASDTQYF. The full variable domain, its missing parts supplied by reference TRBV7-3 and TRBJ2-3, is GAGVSQTPSNKVTEKGKYVELRCDPISGHTALYWYRQSLGQGPEFLIYFQGTGAADDSGLPNDRFFAVRPEGSVSTLKIQRTERGDSAVYLCASSSGLASDTQYFGPGTRLTVL.

The gene calls are TRBV25-1 and TRBJ2-6; 7 bases fit TRBD2. Germline V gene lookup returns CDR1 MGHDK and CDR2 SYGVNS. There are 15 residues in the CDR3. V trimming: 7 bases; J trimming: 1 base; junction bases outside the gene matches: 4. As DNA, the CDR3 is TGTGCCAGCATGCGGGGAGGGTCTGGGGCCAACGTCCTGACTTTC. As protein: CASMRGGSGANVLTF.

This rearrangement joins TRBV10-2 to TRBJ2-5, with a possible D match to TRBD1 (6 bases). Germline lookup yields CDR1 WSHSY and CDR2 SAAADI. Deletions cut 8 bases from V and 5 bases from J, with 15 bases between. CDR3 length: 13 amino acids. The CDR3 region has the DNA TGCGCCAGCCTGACAGGCCGGACGGAGACCCAGTACTTC. Amino acid sequence: CASLTGRTETQYF.